The subject of this entry is one T cell receptor beta chain. This sample is drawn from a study of early T cells in non-severe SARS-CoV-2 infection. Study overall: Sequencing of bulk RNA from unsorted whole blood was done, without chain pairing.

TCRdb processed the 5' RACE reads anew with MiXCR; each CDR3 protein has one entry. The sample holds roughly 110,000 distinct CDR3 sequences, roughly 11% seen once. CDR3 length equals 14 residues. With 7 bases removed from V and 4 bases from J, the gap between germline ends came to 14 bases. The V gene's germline CDR1 is LNHDA and CDR2 SQIVND (reference sequence). The origin of this receptor is an adult who was a healthcare worker with PCR-confirmed SARS-CoV-2 infection or an uninfected control (not recorded which). V is TRBV19 and J is TRBJ2-1; a weak D match, TRBD1 (6 bases). The sample taken for sequencing was whole blood. The CDR3 bases are TGTGCCAGTACCCCGGGACACGATTACAATGAGCAGTTCTTC. Translation: CASTPGHDYNEQFF.